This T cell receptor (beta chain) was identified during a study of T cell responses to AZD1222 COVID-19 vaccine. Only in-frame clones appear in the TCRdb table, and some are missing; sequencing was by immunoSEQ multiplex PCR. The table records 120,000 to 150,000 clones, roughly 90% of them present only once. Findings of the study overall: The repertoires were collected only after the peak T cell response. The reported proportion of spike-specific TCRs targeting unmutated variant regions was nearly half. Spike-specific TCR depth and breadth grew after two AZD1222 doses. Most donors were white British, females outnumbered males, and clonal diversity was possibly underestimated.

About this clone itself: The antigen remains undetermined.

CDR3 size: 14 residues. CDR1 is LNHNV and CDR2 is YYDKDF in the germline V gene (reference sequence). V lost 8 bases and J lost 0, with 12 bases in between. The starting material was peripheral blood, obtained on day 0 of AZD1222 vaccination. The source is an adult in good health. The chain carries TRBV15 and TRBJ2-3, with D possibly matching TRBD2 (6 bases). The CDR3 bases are TGTGCCACCGGACCGGGACTTAGCACAGATACGCAGTATTTT. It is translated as CATGPGLSTDTQYF.